A selection of T cell receptor beta chains follows, all from one sample in a study of T cell responses to AZD1222 COVID-19 vaccine. Here immunoSEQ multiplex PCR was the method, and the copy in TCRdb shows in-frame clones only, minus some. Of fewer than 150,000 clones in the sample, around 86% were seen once. The sequencing used peripheral blood, collected on day 0 of AZD1222 vaccination. All receptors derive from an adult in good health. Both conserved end residues are part of each CDR3. A D gene is named only where the DNA matches it firmly. Not all rows give a size; the values are once, few, many and, for expanded clones, a class.

V,J,D,length,size,DNA,CDR3
TRBV6-5,TRBJ2-7,TRBD1,14,.,TGTGCCAGCAGTATCGACAGGGTGTTCTACGAGCAGTACTTC,CASSIDRVFYEQYF
TRBV18,TRBJ1-1,.,14,.,TGTGCCAGCTTCCCTGCGGGGCTCGGCCCTGAAGCTTTCTTT,CASFPAGLGPEAFF
TRBV6-1,TRBJ1-2,.,11,many,TGTGCCAGCAGTGAATACGGATTCTACACCTTC,CASSEYGFYTF
TRBV6-5,TRBJ1-2,TRBD1,14,.,TGTGCCAGCAGCCGACAGGGGGCGAGCTATGGCTACACCTTC,CASSRQGASYGYTF
TRBV7-2,TRBJ2-7,.,14,.,TGTGCCAGCTCCTTCAGGGCCAGTCCGGACGAGCAGTACTTC,CASSFRASPDEQYF
TRBV7-2,TRBJ2-7,.,12,.,TGTGCCAGCAGCTTTACGGCCTACGAGCAGTACTTC,CASSFTAYEQYF
TRBV5-4,TRBJ2-5,.,18,.,TGTGCCAGCAGCTTGGCAGGGACACCTATCATCCATCAGGAGACCCAGTACTTC,CASSLAGTPIIHQETQYF
TRBV5-1,TRBJ1-4,TRBD1,15,.,TGCGCCAGCAGCGATTCCGGGACAGGGGATGAAAAACTGTTTTTT,CASSDSGTGDEKLFF
TRBV9,TRBJ2-5,TRBD1,18,.,TGTGCCAGCAGCGCTCCGGGACAGGACCCTCGTCGATCGGAGACCCAGTACTTC,CASSAPGQDPRRSETQYF
TRBV28,TRBJ1-3,.,12,.,TGTGCCAGCAGTTGGGGCCTTTACACCATATATTTT,CASSWGLYTIYF
TRBV9,TRBJ1-1,TRBD1,12,.,TGTGCCAGCAGCGTACAGACAGGGCGAGCTTTCTTT,CASSVQTGRAFF
TRBV13,TRBJ2-2,TRBD1,14,.,TGTGCCAGCAGCCCTCGGGACAGGGCCGGGGAGCTGTTTTTT,CASSPRDRAGELFF
TRBV6-2/TRBV6-3,TRBJ2-7,.,14,.,TGTGCCAGCAGCTCCGGGACCAGCCCCTACGAGCAGTACTTC,CASSSGTSPYEQYF
TRBV10-1,TRBJ2-3,.,16,.,TGCGCCAGCAGTGAGTCGTCGGCGTCAGTTACAGATACGCAGTATTTT,CASSESSASVTDTQYF
TRBV2,TRBJ2-7,TRBD2,15,.,TGTGCCAGCAGCCCAGTCAAAGCGGGAGCATACGAGCAGTACTTC,CASSPVKAGAYEQYF
TRBV3-1/TRBV3-2,TRBJ2-2,.,12,.,TGTGCCAGCAGCCCCTCCACCGGGGAGCTGTTTTTT,CASSPSTGELFF
TRBV19,TRBJ1-5,.,14,once,TGTGCCAGTCTACGGTCATCCAGCAATCAGCCCCAGCATTTT,CASLRSSSNQPQHF
TRBV5-1,TRBJ1-2,.,15,once,TGCGCCAGCAGCGGCCGGACAGAAGCTAACTATGGCTACACCTTC,CASSGRTEANYGYTF
TRBV2,TRBJ2-2,TRBD2,16,.,TGTGCCAGCAGCGCGGGACTAGCGGGAAGCACCGGGGAGCTGTTTTTT,CASSAGLAGSTGELFF
TRBV24-1,TRBJ2-2,.,15,.,TGTGCCACCAGTGAAGGGACGGCTGGGACCGGGGAGCTGTTTTTT,CATSEGTAGTGELFF
TRBV7-8,TRBJ1-1,.,16,.,TGTGCCAGCAGCTTAGCGAGTGGTGGGCCCTCGACTGAAGCTTTCTTT,CASSLASGGPSTEAFF
TRBV19,TRBJ1-2,.,11,.,TGTGCCAGTAGTCCGAACTATGGCTACACCTTC,CASSPNYGYTF
TRBV7-9,TRBJ1-6,.,13,.,TGTGCCAGCAGCTACCGGGAGGACATACCCCTCCACTTT,CASSYREDIPLHF
TRBV7-9,TRBJ2-7,TRBD2,16,.,TGTGCCAGCAGCTTAGGTGGCGGGAGGGCCTTCGGCGAGCAGTACTTC,CASSLGGGRAFGEQYF
TRBV5-1,TRBJ2-5,.,16,.,TGCGCCAGCAAGTTTGGAGGAGGGGGAGTTCAAGAGACCCAGTACTTC,CASKFGGGGVQETQYF
TRBV29-1,TRBJ2-2,TRBD2,14,.,TGCAGCGTTCAAGCGGGAGCCTACACCGGGGAGCTGTTTTTT,CSVQAGAYTGELFF
TRBV7-8,TRBJ1-1,.,14,.,TGTGCCAGCAGCTTCTACAGGTCTCCGACTGAAGCTTTCTTT,CASSFYRSPTEAFF
TRBV7-9,TRBJ2-3,.,13,.,TGTGCCACCCTTCGTGAGAGCACAGATACGCAGTATTTT,CATLRESTDTQYF
TRBV5-1,TRBJ1-1,.,14,.,TGCGCCAGCAGCTTGGGATACAGGGCCTCTGAAGCTTTCTTT,CASSLGYRASEAFF
TRBV5-4,TRBJ2-3,TRBD2,16,few,TGTGCCAGCAGCTTGGGGTCTAGCGGGGCCCCCGATACGCAGTATTTT,CASSLGSSGAPDTQYF
TRBV4-1,TRBJ2-1,TRBD1,16,.,TGCGCCAGCAGCGTACTCGACAGGGGTCCACAAAGTGAGCAGTTCTTC,CASSVLDRGPQSEQFF
TRBV5-1,TRBJ1-2,TRBD1,13,.,TGCGCCAGCAGCTCCAGGGACAGCTATGGCTACACCTTC,CASSSRDSYGYTF
TRBV15,TRBJ2-7,.,14,.,TGTGCCACCAGCAGAGTCCCAGAAACCTACGAGCAGTACTTC,CATSRVPETYEQYF
TRBV11-2,TRBJ2-3,.,17,.,TGTGCCAGCAGCTTGCCCCTTCTAGAGAAAGGTTGGGATACGCAGTATTTT,CASSLPLLEKGWDTQYF
TRBV18,TRBJ1-5,.,13,.,TGTGCCAGCTCCCCAGACCAAGGTCAGCCCCAGCATTTT,CASSPDQGQPQHF
TRBV9,TRBJ2-2,TRBD1,18,.,TGTGCCAGCAGCGCGACAGGGCTGTACACCACGAACACCGGGGAGCTGTTTTTT,CASSATGLYTTNTGELFF
TRBV28,TRBJ2-1,TRBD2,14,.,TGTGCCAGCAGCCCAGGACTAGCGATCCATGAGCAGTTCTTC,CASSPGLAIHEQFF
TRBV24-1,TRBJ1-4,.,17,.,TGTGCCACCAGTGACCCAACCCGGGATCCAAGAAATGAAAAACTGTTTTTT,CATSDPTRDPRNEKLFF
TRBV2,TRBJ1-6,TRBD1,15,.,TGTGCCAGCAGTGCCCAGGGAGGGGGCAATTCACCCCTCCACTTT,CASSAQGGGNSPLHF
TRBV27,TRBJ2-1,TRBD1,15,.,TGTGCCAGCACTGGGACAGGGGGGGCGCTCGGTGAGCAGTTCTTC,CASTGTGGALGEQFF
TRBV18,TRBJ2-7,TRBD1,14,few,TGTGCCAGCTCACCACCCGGGACAGTCTACGAGCAGTACTTC,CASSPPGTVYEQYF
TRBV6-5,TRBJ2-4,TRBD1,15,.,TGTGCCAGCAGGACAGGGGGACTAGCCAAAAACATTCAGTACTTC,CASRTGGLAKNIQYF
TRBV28,TRBJ2-1,TRBD2,15,.,TGTGCCAGCAGTTTTAACGGGGGGGCATTCAATGAGCAGTTCTTC,CASSFNGGAFNEQFF
TRBV20-1,TRBJ1-2,.,11,.,TGCAGTGCTAGACGGGGTTCAGGCTACACCTTC,CSARRGSGYTF
TRBV29-1,TRBJ2-7,.,13,.,TGCAGCGTTGAAGGACAGGAGACCTACGAGCAGTACTTC,CSVEGQETYEQYF
TRBV7-2,TRBJ1-1,TRBD1,16,.,TGTGCCAGCAGCCTAGGACAGGGCCGATTGAACACTGAAGCTTTCTTT,CASSLGQGRLNTEAFF
TRBV19,TRBJ2-1,TRBD1,15,once,TGTGCCAGTAGTGACAGGGGGGGAACGTACAATGAGCAGTTCTTC,CASSDRGGTYNEQFF
TRBV3-1/TRBV3-2,TRBJ2-3,TRBD2,15,.,TGTGCCAGCAGCCAAGCGGGGGGGCTGGCAGATACGCAGTATTTT,CASSQAGGLADTQYF
TRBV28,TRBJ2-7,TRBD2,14,.,TGTGCCAGCAGCTTAACTAGCGGGAGGTACGAGCAGTACTTC,CASSLTSGRYEQYF
TRBV7-9,TRBJ2-2,TRBD2,15,.,TGTGCCAGCACCCTGGGACTAGCGGGAGCCGGGGAGCTGTTTTTT,CASTLGLAGAGELFF
TRBV27,TRBJ1-5,.,13,.,TGTGCCAGCAGCCAGACAGCTAATCAGCCCCAGCATTTT,CASSQTANQPQHF
TRBV19,TRBJ2-3,TRBD2,14,.,TGTGCCAGTAGGGCTAGCGGGGGGGCAGATACGCAGTATTTT,CASRASGGADTQYF
TRBV6-4,TRBJ1-2,.,14,once,TGTGCCAGCAGTGACTCGCCGATGGACTATGGCTACACCTTC,CASSDSPMDYGYTF
TRBV4-3,TRBJ1-2,TRBD1,16,.,TGCGCCAGCAGCCAGGAGGGACAGGTGAAAGTGGGAGGCTACACCTTC,CASSQEGQVKVGGYTF
TRBV28,TRBJ2-3,TRBD1,14,.,TGTGCCAGCAGCCGACAGGGTTCCACAGATACGCAGTATTTT,CASSRQGSTDTQYF